This T cell receptor (beta chain) was recorded in a study of spatial heterogeneity in lung cancer. Time point here: sample taken at primary tumor resection. The donor population consisted of some 70 patients with untreated, early-stage non-small cell lung cancer. CDR1 is DFQATT and CDR2 is SNEGSKA in the germline V gene (reference sequence). There are 11 residues in the CDR3. The V end was cut by 3 bases, the J end by 4 bases, with 7 bases between. Study-wide points: It was found that expanded intratumoral alpha and beta TCR counts tracked tumor mutation counts. Ubiquitous expanded TCR counts tracked ubiquitous nonsynonymous mutations; regional expanded TCR counts tracked regional nonsynonymous mutations.

TCR cDNA molecules were tagged individually, and each one carried a unique molecular identifier. From the 5' RACE reads, TCRdb called clonotypes with MiXCR, one entry per CDR3 protein. The sample shows about 7,900 distinct CDR3 sequences, 6.5% to 7.5% of them seen only once. Turning to this clonotype: Its antigen is not known.

The clonotype originates from a female donor with early-stage non-small cell lung cancer. The rearrangement joins TRBV20-1 to TRBJ2-7; D is unresolved. The sample consisted of lung tumor tissue, taken at surgery. CDR3 nucleotide sequence: TGCAGTGCTAGCGTAGGGTACGAGCAGTACTTC. Amino acids: CSASVGYEQYF.